The rows below give T cell receptor beta chains drawn from one sample of a study of cytomegalovirus exposure and HLA in healthy donors. Measured with immunoSEQ multiplex PCR; TCRdb has only the in-frame clones, and not every one. Of around 130,000 clones in the sample, roughly 62% were seen once. The sequenced material came from PBMCs. The receptors come from a man aged 30 to 39 in good health and CMV-seropositive. CDR3s include the opening cysteine and the closing phenylalanine or tryptophan. Fields, in order: clone size, D gene, V gene, J gene, CDR3 DNA, CDR3 protein. The D gene is left open where the match is weak. For some rows the clone size is stated as once, few or many, or as a class when expanded; others skip it.

>.|TRBD1|TRBV4-2|TRBJ2-7
TGTGCCAGCAGCCAAGATTGGGGGACAGTCTACTTC
CASSQDWGTVYF
>.|.|TRBV9|TRBJ2-4
TGTGCCAGCAGTGGAGGAGGTCTAGCCAAAAACATTCAGTACTTC
CASSGGGLAKNIQYF
>.|TRBD2|TRBV9|TRBJ2-5
TGTGCCAGCAGCGTAGGGGCTAGCGGGAGTGAAGAGACCCAGTACTTC
CASSVGASGSEETQYF
>.|.|TRBV19|TRBJ1-1
TGTGCCAGTACCCTTACCGGGTTTAGCACTGAAGCTTTCTTT
CASTLTGFSTEAFF
>few|.|TRBV4-2|TRBJ2-1
TGTGCCAGCAGCCAAGATCGGGATCCGAGGCAGCCGTTCTTC
CASSQDRDPRQPFF
>.|TRBD1|TRBV11-1|TRBJ1-1
TGTGCCAGCAGCTTAGGGACAGGCGACTTTGAAGCTTTCTTT
CASSLGTGDFEAFF
>.|TRBD1|TRBV28|TRBJ2-6
TGTGCCAGCAGTTACGGGACAGGGGCGCCTGGGGGGGCCAACGTCCTGACTTTC
CASSYGTGAPGGANVLTF
>.|.|TRBV28|TRBJ1-2
TGTGCCAGCAGTTTATGGGGAGACTATGGCTACACCTTC
CASSLWGDYGYTF
>.|.|TRBV9|TRBJ1-1
TGTGCCAGCAGCGTAGAACAGGCGTCGATGAACACTGAAGCTTTCTTT
CASSVEQASMNTEAFF
>.|TRBD1|TRBV6-6|TRBJ2-7
TGTGCCAGCAGTTTGGGACAGGGGGCCTACGAGCAGTACTTC
CASSLGQGAYEQYF
>.|.|TRBV27|TRBJ1-5
TGTGCCAGCAGTTTATCACAGTTCAATCAGCCCCAGCATTTT
CASSLSQFNQPQHF
>.|TRBD2|TRBV7-6|TRBJ2-5
TGTGCCAGCAGCTTAGGGGGAGGGCACCAAGAGACCCAGTACTTC
CASSLGGGHQETQYF
>.|TRBD2|TRBV7-9|TRBJ2-7
TGTGCCAGCAGCTTAGCCCAGACTAGCGGGAGGTTTCACGAGCAGTACTTC
CASSLAQTSGRFHEQYF
>.|TRBD1|TRBV2|TRBJ1-2
TGTGCCAGCAGTGTCGGGACAGGGATCCGTGGCTACACCTTC
CASSVGTGIRGYTF
>.|TRBD2|TRBV19|TRBJ2-5
TGTGCCAGCCGAAAGGCGGGAGGGCCCCAGGAGACCCAGTACTTC
CASRKAGGPQETQYF
>.|.|TRBV7-2|TRBJ2-7
TGTGCCAGCAGCCCCCGGCGGCAGGGAATCGTAGACTACGAGCAGTACTTC
CASSPRRQGIVDYEQYF
>.|TRBD1|TRBV7-2|TRBJ1-4
TGTGCCAGCAGCAAGACAGGGGGTAATGAAAAACTGTTTTTT
CASSKTGGNEKLFF
>.|.|TRBV5-5|TRBJ2-7
TGTGCCAGCGGAGGCGAGCAGTACTTC
CASGGEQYF
>.|TRBD1|TRBV5-1|TRBJ2-2
TGCGCCAGCAGCTTAAAAGGGGGCTCAAACACCGGGGAGCTGTTTTTT
CASSLKGGSNTGELFF
>.|.|TRBV15|TRBJ2-7
TGTGCCACCAGCAGAGAGCGGGCCAGCTCCTACGAGCAGTACTTC
CATSRERASSYEQYF
>few|.|TRBV7-6|TRBJ2-5
TGTGCCAGCAGCTCCCCTCTTCGCCAGTACTTC
CASSSPLRQYF
>.|.|TRBV9|TRBJ1-1
TGTGCCAGCAGCGAACAGGCGCTGAACACTGAAGCTTTCTTT
CASSEQALNTEAFF
>few|.|TRBV5-1|TRBJ2-7
TGCGCCAGCAGCTTGGAACAGGGGGGGCGCTACGAGCAGTACTTC
CASSLEQGGRYEQYF
>.|TRBD1|TRBV4-2|TRBJ2-1
TGTGCCAGCAGCCAAGGACAGGGCTACAATGAGCAGTTCTTC
CASSQGQGYNEQFF
>.|TRBD1|TRBV19|TRBJ1-2
TGTGCCAGTGCCGTCCCCCCCGGGACAGGGGGCGCCGGCTACACCTTC
CASAVPPGTGGAGYTF
>.|TRBD1|TRBV30|TRBJ2-7
TGTGCCTGGTCTGGGACAGGGTACGAGCAGTACTTC
CAWSGTGYEQYF